The present T cell receptor beta chain was sequenced within a study of cytomegalovirus exposure and HLA in healthy donors. Overall study context: A data release that came early held roughly 85 million unique TCRs from HLA-typed donors.

Broader study findings: Analyzed later, most CMV-associated TCR beta chains appeared HLA-restricted. Usually a TCR sequence was rare, but some public TCRs were found in many donors. Later analysis reportedly placed an Asian-associated ancestry cluster below the approximately 650-donor mean in N-insertions.

Primers for the PCR totalled 60 Vbeta and 13 Jbeta. Assay used: immunoSEQ multiplex PCR; TCRdb lists only in-frame clones, some missing. The table has around 130,000 clones, 84% seen once. The CDR3 consists of 15 residues. Per germline, CDR1 LNHDA and CDR2 SQIVND (reference sequence). V shed 7 bases, J shed 3 bases, and the junction held 8 bases outside the gene matches. In the case of this clone: Its antigen is still unknown.

The clonotype originates from a man aged 50-60 years in good health and CMV-seronegative. V is TRBV19 and J is TRBJ1-5; 8 bases match TRBD1. The specimen sequenced was PBMCs. CDR3 nucleotides: TGTGCCAGTATAGGGGACAGGTTGGCCAATCAGCCCCAGCATTTT. Its protein is CASIGDRLANQPQHF.